The 28 T cell receptor beta chains reported below all come from one sample, sequenced in a study of hypomethylating agent response in myelodysplastic syndrome. Sequencing was performed with immunoSEQ multiplex PCR; in TCRdb, only in-frame clones are kept and a portion is missing. The sample lists roughly 3,400 clones, approximately 78% occurring once. This sample comprised bone marrow, obtained before or after starting hypomethylating agent treatment for myelodysplastic syndrome (not recorded which). Source of these receptors: a human donor with myelodysplastic syndrome.

The CDR3 nucleotides read TGTGCCAGCAGTTTCTCAGGCAGAGATAGCAATCAGCCCCAGCATTTT. Translated, it gives CASSFSGRDSNQPQHF. V and J are TRBV28 and TRBJ1-5; D is unresolved. The V gene's germline CDR1 is MDHEN and CDR2 SYDVKM. With 3 bases removed from V and 0 bases from J, the gap between germline ends came to 12 bases. This CDR3 has 16 amino acids.

This clone was counted once. The chain has TRBV2 and TRBJ2-1, with 9 bases fitting TRBD2. Germline-derived CDR1 and CDR2 are SNHLY and FYNNEI. After removal of 11 bases from V and 10 bases from J, the junction contained 9 bases not matched to a gene. The CDR3 sequence is 12 residues long. The CDR3, as DNA: TGTGCCCTCAACGGGCTAGCGGGAGAGCAGTTCTTC. Translating gives CALNGLAGEQFF.

V is TRBV7-8 and J is TRBJ1-5; 10 bases are shared with TRBD1. V lost 5 bases to trimming and J lost 3 bases; unmatched junction nucleotides: 4. The CDR3 has 15 amino acids. Germline V gives CDR1 SGHVS, CDR2 FQNEAQ. The CDR3 DNA is TGTGCCAGCAGCCCGGGACAGGGGTTCAATCAGCCCCAGCATTTT. Protein product: CASSPGQGFNQPQHF.

The chain is built from TRBV10-1 and TRBJ2-5; the match to TRBD2 covers 11 bases. The V gene's germline CDR1 is WNHNN and CDR2 SYGVQD (reference sequence). The CDR3 is made up of 18 amino acids. V lost 0 bases, J lost 2 bases, and 8 bases stayed unmatched. The CDR3 loop is CASSESSLAGGGQETQYF. The CDR3 coding sequence is TGCGCCAGCAGTGAGTCGAGTCTAGCGGGAGGTGGTCAAGAGACCCAGTACTTC.

The chain joins TRBV19 to TRBJ2-5; 9 bases align to TRBD2. This CDR3 comprises 17 residues. Germline V gene data show CDR1 as LNHDA and CDR2 as SQIVND (reference sequence). V lost 5 bases and J lost 5; bases outside the gene matches: 15. The CDR3 protein is CASSFSLGTSLRETQYF. As DNA, the CDR3 is TGTGCCAGTAGTTTCTCCCTGGGGACTAGCCTCCGGGAGACCCAGTACTTC.

The rearrangement joins TRBV7-6 to TRBJ2-5, with D perhaps TRBD1 (5 bases). The J call may be wrong; the DNA end is better matched by TRBJ2-7. Germline V CDR1 and CDR2: SGHVS, FNYEAQ. This CDR3 comprises 14 residues. In DNA form, the CDR3 reads TGTGCCAGCAGCTTGTCCGGACAATTCTACGAGCAGTACTTC. Translated, it gives CASSLSGQFYEQYF.

The rearrangement uses TRBV25-1 and TRBJ1-1; 7 bases are a match to TRBD1. Unmatched junction bases numbered 14, after V lost 4 bases and J lost 0 bases. This CDR3 is 18 amino acids long. Germline V gene sequence: CDR1 MGHDK, CDR2 SYGVNS. The CDR3 loop reads CASSVLPDRRKMNTEAFF. CDR3 bases: TGTGCCAGCAGTGTTCTACCGGACAGGCGAAAAATGAACACTGAAGCTTTCTTT. The full variable domain, completed using reference TRBV25-1 and TRBJ1-1, is EADIYQTPRYLVIGTGKKITLECSQTMGHDKMYWYQQDPGMELHLIHYSYGVNSTEKGDLSSESTVSRIRTEHFPLTLESARPSHTSQYLCASSVLPDRRKMNTEAFFGQGTRLTVV.

V and J are TRBV10-2 and TRBJ2-1, with 13 nucleotides matching TRBD2. The ends lost 7 bases at V and 12 bases at J; junction bases unmatched: 12. The CDR3 is 15 residues long. CDR1 WSHSY and CDR2 SAAADI come from the germline V gene. This chain's CDR3 is CASMDPGLAGIGQFF. Here the CDR3 DNA reads TGCGCCAGCATGGATCCGGGACTAGCGGGAATTGGGCAGTTCTTC.

The V call is TRBV13, the J call TRBJ2-7; D possibly corresponds to TRBD1 (6 bases). V was trimmed by 3 bases and J by 3 bases, leaving 9 bases between them. Germline CDR1 and CDR2: PRHDT and FYEKMQ (reference sequence). The CDR3 length is 13 residues. The CDR3 sequence: CASSFSQGYEQYF. In DNA form, the CDR3 reads TGTGCCAGCAGCTTTTCACAGGGCTACGAGCAGTACTTC.

The chain recombines TRBV10-3 with TRBJ2-7; 10 bases fit TRBD2. V was pared by 7 bases and J by 4 bases, with 10 bases of the junction left unmatched. In germline, CDR1 is ENHRY, CDR2 SYGVKD. The length of the CDR3 is 15 residues. Here the CDR3 DNA reads TGTGCCATCAAATCAAGCGGGAGGGCCGAATACGAGCAGTACTTC. Its translation: CAIKSSGRAEYEQYF.

The gene calls are TRBV9 and TRBJ2-1; weak D call: TRBD2 (6 bases). Trimming removed 0 bases from V and 10 bases from J, with 14 bases in between. This CDR3 comprises 14 residues. Germline loops: CDR1 SGDLS, CDR2 YYNGEE. The CDR3 nucleotides read TGTGCCAGCAGCGTAGGCGGGGCGAGTCAAGAGCAGTTCTTC. The encoded protein is CASSVGGASQEQFF.

The rearrangement joins TRBV11-2 to TRBJ2-1, with 8 bases aligning to TRBD2. The CDR3 sequence is 17 residues long. The germline V gene encodes CDR1 SGHAT and CDR2 FQNNGV. With 6 bases clipped from V and 4 bases from J, the junction kept 14 bases outside the gene matches. The CDR3 DNA is TGTGCCAGCAGTCCCCTTGGTAGCGGGAAGAGGTACAATGAGCAGTTCTTC. This codes for CASSPLGSGKRYNEQFF.

The genes are TRBV7-9 and TRBJ2-7; no firm D call. CDR3 size: 12 residues. V was clipped by 1 base and J by 5 bases, with 6 bases between them. In germline, CDR1 is SEHNR, CDR2 FQNEAQ (reference sequence). The DNA of the CDR3 is TGTGCCAGCAGCTTAGGCATCAACGAGCAGTACTTC. It yields the protein CASSLGINEQYF.

V is TRBV7-9 and J is TRBJ1-1, with D unresolved. Deletions cut 5 bases from V and 5 bases from J, with 9 bases between. The germline CDR1 and CDR2 sequences are SEHNR and FQNEAQ (reference sequence). The CDR3 spans 12 residues. CDR3 DNA sequence: TGTGCCAGCAGCCCCCAAGGTACTGAAGCTTTCTTT. It specifies CASSPQGTEAFF.

The chain recombines TRBV7-8 with TRBJ2-2, with D perhaps TRBD2 (6 bases). Trimming cost V 5 bases and J 1 base, with 11 bases left between them. The CDR3 sequence is 15 residues long. Germline-derived CDR1 and CDR2 are SGHVS and FQNEAQ. The CDR3 reads CASSGGAENTGELFF. CDR3 nucleotides: TGTGCCAGCAGCGGAGGGGCAGAGAACACCGGGGAGCTGTTTTTT.

This sequence joins TRBV28 and TRBJ2-3; no firm D call. The CDR3 covers 14 residues. V gave up 6 bases and J gave up 1 base, with 11 bases separating them. CDR1 MDHEN and CDR2 SYDVKM come from the germline V gene. CDR3 sequence reads: CASRSDTGTDTQYF. CDR3 in DNA: TGTGCCAGCAGATCCGATACGGGCACAGATACGCAGTATTTT.

The genes are TRBV30 and TRBJ1-1; possible D gene TRBD1, 5 bases. The CDR3 has 11 amino acids. Germline V lookup: CDR1 GTSNPN, CDR2 SVGIG (reference sequence). V was shortened by 3 bases and J by 3 bases, with 5 bases between the two germline ends. CDR3 protein: CAWRGDTEAFF. CDR3 coding DNA: TGTGCCTGGAGAGGGGACACTGAAGCTTTCTTT.

The chain combines TRBV5-1 with TRBJ2-7; either TRBD1 or TRBD2 may fit D (5 bases each). The germline V gene encodes CDR1 SGHRS and CDR2 YFSETQ. This CDR3 region has 15 residues. V lost 4 bases, J lost 2 bases, and 16 bases lay in between. In nucleotides, the CDR3 is TGCGCCAGCAGCCCTCCGGGACCGCTAACCTACGAGCAGTACTTC. Encoded protein: CASSPPGPLTYEQYF.

The chain combines TRBV7-6 with TRBJ2-1; D gene uncertain. Germline CDR1 reads SGHVS; CDR2 reads FNYEAQ. V lost 0 bases and J lost 5, with 8 bases in between. This CDR3 is 14 amino acids long. The CDR3 nucleotides are TGTGCCAGCAGCTTAGCCTTCTTACACAATGAGCAGTTCTTC. It translates to CASSLAFLHNEQFF. Complete variable domain (other parts from reference TRBV7-6 and TRBJ2-1): GAGVSQSPRYKVTKRGQDVALRCDPISGHVSLYWYRQALGQGPEFLTYFNYEAQQDKSGLPNDRFSAERPEGSISTLTIQRTEQRDSAMYRCASSLAFLHNEQFFGPGTRLTVL.

This clone was observed a handful of times. This chain links TRBV2 with TRBJ1-1; 7 bases match TRBD1. Losses at the gene ends were 8 bases for V and 4 bases for J; bases not matched to a gene: 10. Germline CDR1 SNHLY, CDR2 FYNNEI. The CDR3 has 14 amino acids. The CDR3 DNA reads TGTGCCAGCCATCCACAGGGGAGATTCACTGAAGCTTTCTTT. It yields the protein CASHPQGRFTEAFF.

This chain links TRBV18 with TRBJ2-3, with D perhaps TRBD2 (5 bases). Germline loops: CDR1 KGHSH, CDR2 LQKENI. The length of the CDR3 is 17 residues. The ends were cut back, 3 bases at V and 1 base at J, with 17 bases in the middle. The CDR3 DNA follows: TGTGCCAGCTCACCTCCGGACTGGATGCTCCGCACAGATACGCAGTATTTT. It yields the protein CASSPPDWMLRTDTQYF.

This clone was picked up a small number of times. CDR3 DNA sequence: TGTGCCAGCAGCCTATCCGGGACGTATGGCTACACCTTC. The encoded protein is CASSLSGTYGYTF. The rearrangement uses TRBV7-9 and TRBJ1-2, with D possibly TRBD1 on 5 matching bases. V lost 5 bases to trimming and J lost 5 bases, with 12 bases between them. The CDR3 has 13 residues. CDR1 and CDR2 from the germline V gene are SEHNR and FQNEAQ (reference sequence). Full variable domain (remainder filled in from reference TRBV7-9 and TRBJ1-2): DTGVSQNPRHKITKRGQNVTFRCDPISEHNRLYWYRQTLGQGPEFLTYFQNEAQLEKSRLLSDRFSAERPKGSFSTLEIQRTEQGDSAMYLCASSLSGTYGYTFGSGTRLTVV.

CDR3 in DNA: TGTGCCAGCAGCTTAATGGCGAACACCGGGGAGCTGTTTTTT. It specifies CASSLMANTGELFF. V usage is TRBV7-6 and J usage is TRBJ2-2; D unresolved. CDR3 length equals 14 residues. V lost 2 bases to trimming and J lost 0 bases, with 4 bases between them. The germline gives CDR1 SGHVS, CDR2 FNYEAQ.

This sequence joins TRBV5-1 and TRBJ2-3; maybe TRBD1 (6 bases). V was trimmed by 5 bases and J by 4 bases, leaving 14 bases between them. CDR1 SGHRS and CDR2 YFSETQ come from the germline V gene. The CDR3 is 14 residues long. The CDR3 coding sequence is TGCGCCAGCAGGCCCAGGGGAAGTTCAGATACGCAGTATTTT. Amino acid sequence: CASRPRGSSDTQYF.

This chain uses TRBV7-9 with TRBJ1-1; no definite D call. There are 13 residues in the CDR3. CDR1 SEHNR and CDR2 FQNEAQ come from the germline V gene (reference sequence). V lost 5 bases, J lost 6 bases, and 13 bases lay in between. The CDR3 loop is CASSPSALPEAFF. CDR3 nucleotide sequence: TGTGCCAGCAGCCCTTCAGCACTTCCTGAAGCTTTCTTT.

This clone was seen a few times. The chain recombines TRBV5-1 with TRBJ2-5; 8 nucleotides align to TRBD1. This CDR3 has 16 amino acids. Germline V gene lookup returns CDR1 SGHRS and CDR2 YFSETQ. Trimming took 1 base from V and 5 from J; bases not matched to a gene: 10. CDR3: CASSLSGQGQEETQYF. The CDR3 DNA sequence: TGCGCCAGCAGCTTGAGTGGACAGGGCCAGGAGGAGACCCAGTACTTC.

The rearrangement links TRBV2 to TRBJ1-1, with 9 bases matching TRBD1. The length of the CDR3 is 12 residues. Germline CDR1 is SNHLY and CDR2 is FYNNEI. The V segment lost 9 bases and the J segment 5 bases; nucleotides outside the gene matches: 4. Written as DNA, the CDR3 is TGTGCCAGTGGGACAGGGTATACTGAAGCTTTCTTT. It codes for CASGTGYTEAFF.

The chain joins TRBV19 to TRBJ1-4; no reliable D call. Trimming cost V 3 bases and J 8 bases, with 19 bases left between them. This CDR3 region has 16 residues. CDR1 is LNHDA and CDR2 is SQIVND in the germline V gene (reference sequence). CDR3 sequence reads: CASSIASDPTSEKLFF. CDR3 nucleotides: TGTGCCAGTAGTATCGCGTCGGACCCAACCAGCGAAAAACTGTTTTTT. Full variable domain (rest looked up from reference TRBV19 and TRBJ1-4): DGGITQSPKYLFRKEGQNVTLSCEQNLNHDAMYWYRQDPGQGLRLIYYSQIVNDFQKGDIAEGYSVSREKKESFPLTVTSAQKNPTAFYLCASSIASDPTSEKLFFGSGTQLSVL.